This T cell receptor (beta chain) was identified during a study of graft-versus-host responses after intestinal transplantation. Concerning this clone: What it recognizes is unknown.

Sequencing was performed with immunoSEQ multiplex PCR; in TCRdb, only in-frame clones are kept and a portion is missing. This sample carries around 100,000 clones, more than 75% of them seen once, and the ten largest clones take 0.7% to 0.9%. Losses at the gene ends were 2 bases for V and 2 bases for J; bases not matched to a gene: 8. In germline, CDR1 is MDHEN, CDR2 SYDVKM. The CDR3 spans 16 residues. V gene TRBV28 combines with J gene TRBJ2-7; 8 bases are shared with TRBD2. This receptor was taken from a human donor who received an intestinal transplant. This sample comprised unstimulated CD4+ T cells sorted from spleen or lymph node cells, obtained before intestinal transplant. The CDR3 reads CASSLSPGLGPYEQYF. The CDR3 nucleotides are TGTGCCAGCAGTTTAAGCCCGGGACTAGGACCCTACGAGCAGTACTTC.